This T cell receptor (beta chain) was identified during a study of breast tumors, draining lymph nodes, adjacent tissues. This clonotype was found many times. Its antigen is unknown. TCRdb ran MiXCR on the multiplex PCR reads and lists one entry per CDR3 protein. The sample records about 200,000 distinct CDR3 sequences, 30% to 40% being singletons. Study findings and constraints: Tumors had less TCR diversity than lymph nodes, more than nontumor tissue. Findings are consistent with lymph node origin and intratumoral expansion of most tumor T cells.

Breast cancer patients provided tissue from their axillary draining lymph nodes. Trimming left V 0 bases short and J 5 bases short, with 9 bases between. The CDR3 spans 14 residues. CDR1 and CDR2 from the germline V gene are SEHNR and FQNEAQ (reference sequence). This clonotype was sampled from a female donor with breast cancer. Some clones in this sample may be carry-over from other donors' samples. The chain carries TRBV7-9 and TRBJ2-3; perhaps TRBD2 as D (6 bases). Source material: axillary lymph node tissue. For the CDR3, the DNA is TGTGCCAGCAGCTTAGCGGGAGGTCAAGATACGCAGTATTTT. Amino acid sequence: CASSLAGGQDTQYF.